This TCR beta chain was retrieved from a study of T-cell memory formation after mild COVID-19. Study at large: TCR clusters were largely donor specific.

Points on this clonotype: The antigen is unknown.

Study results and limitations: From day 15 to 85, contracting clones were balanced between CD4 and CD8, whereas later expanders leaned toward CD4+.

The CDR3 has 15 amino acids. From germline, CDR1 is SGHRS and CDR2 YFSETQ. Trimming shortened V by 2 bases and J by 1 base, and 13 bases separated the two germline ends. TCR alpha and TCR beta cDNA libraries carrying sample barcodes and UMIs were produced by 5'RACE using constant-segment primers. One entry per CDR3 protein, called by TCRdb with MiXCR from the 5' RACE reads. Of hundreds of thousands of distinct CDR3 sequences in the sample, roughly 21% were seen once. The clonotype was recovered from an adult woman who had mild COVID-19 (a few samples of this study predate the infection). Cell type and time point are not known. The material sequenced was PBMCs or a T cell subset sorted from them (not recorded which). This chain connects TRBV5-1 to TRBJ2-7; perhaps TRBD1 as D (5 bases). This CDR3 is CASSLAPGRSYEQYF. CDR3 DNA: TGCGCCAGCAGCTTAGCTCCAGGGCGTTCCTACGAGCAGTACTTC.